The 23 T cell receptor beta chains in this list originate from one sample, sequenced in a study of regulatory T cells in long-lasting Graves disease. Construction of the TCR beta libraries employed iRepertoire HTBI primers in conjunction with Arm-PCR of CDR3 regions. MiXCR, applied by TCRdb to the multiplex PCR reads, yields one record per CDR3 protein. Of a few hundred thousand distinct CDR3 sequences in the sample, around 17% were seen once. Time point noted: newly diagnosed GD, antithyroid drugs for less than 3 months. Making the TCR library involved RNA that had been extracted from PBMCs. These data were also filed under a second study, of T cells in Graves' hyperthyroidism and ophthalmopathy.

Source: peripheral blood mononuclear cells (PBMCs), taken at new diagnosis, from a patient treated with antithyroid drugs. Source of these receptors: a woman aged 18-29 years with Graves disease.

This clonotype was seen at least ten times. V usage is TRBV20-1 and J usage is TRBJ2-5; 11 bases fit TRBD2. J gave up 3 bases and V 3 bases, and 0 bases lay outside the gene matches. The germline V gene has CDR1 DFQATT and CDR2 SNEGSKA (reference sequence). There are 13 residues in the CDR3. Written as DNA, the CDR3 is TGCAGTGCTAGGACTAGCGGGAAAGAGACCCAGTACTTC. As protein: CSARTSGKETQYF.

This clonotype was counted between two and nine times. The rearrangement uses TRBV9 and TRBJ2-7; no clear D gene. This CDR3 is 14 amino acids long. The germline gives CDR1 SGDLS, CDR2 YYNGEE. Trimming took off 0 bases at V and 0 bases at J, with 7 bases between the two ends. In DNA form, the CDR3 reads TGTGCCAGCAGCGTAGCCGTGTACTCCTACGAGCAGTACTTC. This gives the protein CASSVAVYSYEQYF.

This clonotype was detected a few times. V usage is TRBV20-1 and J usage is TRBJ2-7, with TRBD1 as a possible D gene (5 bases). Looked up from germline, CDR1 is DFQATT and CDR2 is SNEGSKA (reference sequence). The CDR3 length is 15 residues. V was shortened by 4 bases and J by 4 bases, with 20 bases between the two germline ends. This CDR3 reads CSATPGSQGSYEQYF. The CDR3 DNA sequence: TGCAGTGCTACCCCAGGCTCCCAGGGAAGTTACGAGCAGTACTTC.

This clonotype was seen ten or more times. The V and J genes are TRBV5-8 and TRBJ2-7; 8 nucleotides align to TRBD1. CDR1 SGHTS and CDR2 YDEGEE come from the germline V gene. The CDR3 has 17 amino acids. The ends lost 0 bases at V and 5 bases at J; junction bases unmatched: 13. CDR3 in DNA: TGTGCCAGCAGCTTGGGGACAGGGCTTGGAGCCGTCCACGAGCAGTACTTC. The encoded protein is CASSLGTGLGAVHEQYF.

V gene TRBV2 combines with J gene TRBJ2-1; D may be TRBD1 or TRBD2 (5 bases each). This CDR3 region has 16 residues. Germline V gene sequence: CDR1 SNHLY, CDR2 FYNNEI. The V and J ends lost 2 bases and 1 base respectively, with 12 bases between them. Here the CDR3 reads CASSEIGTVSYNEQFF. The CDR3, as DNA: TGTGCCAGCAGTGAAATTGGGACCGTGTCCTACAATGAGCAGTTCTTC.

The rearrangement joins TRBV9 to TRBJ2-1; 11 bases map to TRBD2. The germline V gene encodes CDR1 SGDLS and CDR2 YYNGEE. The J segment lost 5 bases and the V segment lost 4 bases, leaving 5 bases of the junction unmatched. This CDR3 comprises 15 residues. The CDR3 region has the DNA TGTGCCAGCAGCCGTTTGGGACTAGCGGACAATGAGCAGTTCTTC. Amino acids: CASSRLGLADNEQFF.

The CDR3 nucleotides read TGTGCCATCAGTGAACGGACAGGGCAAGAGACCCAGTACTTC. As protein: CAISERTGQETQYF. The gene calls are TRBV10-3 and TRBJ2-5, with 8 bases fitting TRBD1. CDR1 is ENHRY, CDR2 SYGVKD, per germline. CDR3 length equals 14 residues. Trimming removed 3 bases from V and 2 bases from J; junction bases left unmatched: 2.

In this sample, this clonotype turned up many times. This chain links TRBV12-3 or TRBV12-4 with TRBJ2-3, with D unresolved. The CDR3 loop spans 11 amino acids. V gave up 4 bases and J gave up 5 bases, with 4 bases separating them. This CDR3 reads CASSSEDTQYF. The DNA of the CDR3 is TGTGCCAGCAGTTCAGAAGATACGCAGTATTTT.

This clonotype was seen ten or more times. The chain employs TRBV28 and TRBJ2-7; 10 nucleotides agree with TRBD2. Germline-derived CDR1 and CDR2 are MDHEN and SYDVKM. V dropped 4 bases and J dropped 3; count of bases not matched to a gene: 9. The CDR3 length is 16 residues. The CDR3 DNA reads TGTGCCAGCAGTTCCTTTAACCAGCGGGAGGGCTACGAGCAGTACTTC. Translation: CASSSFNQREGYEQYF.

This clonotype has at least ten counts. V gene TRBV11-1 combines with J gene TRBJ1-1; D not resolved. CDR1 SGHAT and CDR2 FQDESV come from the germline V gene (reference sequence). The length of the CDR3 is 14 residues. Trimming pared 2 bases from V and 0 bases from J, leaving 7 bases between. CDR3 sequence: CASSLRRMNTEAFF. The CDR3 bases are TGTGCCAGCAGCTTAAGGAGAATGAACACTGAAGCTTTCTTT.

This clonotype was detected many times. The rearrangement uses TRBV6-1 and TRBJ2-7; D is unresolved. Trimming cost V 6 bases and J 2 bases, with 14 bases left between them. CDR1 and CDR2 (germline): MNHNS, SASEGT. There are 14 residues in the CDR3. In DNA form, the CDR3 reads TGTGCCAGCAGCCGAGACACGTACACCTACGAGCAGTACTTC. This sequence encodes CASSRDTYTYEQYF.

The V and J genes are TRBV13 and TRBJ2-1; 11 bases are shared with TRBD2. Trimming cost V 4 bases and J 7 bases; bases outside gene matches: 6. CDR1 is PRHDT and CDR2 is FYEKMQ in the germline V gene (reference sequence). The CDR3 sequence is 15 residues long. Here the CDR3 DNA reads TGTGCCAGCAGCTCTACTAGCGGGAGTGAAAATGAGCAGTTCTTC. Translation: CASSSTSGSENEQFF.

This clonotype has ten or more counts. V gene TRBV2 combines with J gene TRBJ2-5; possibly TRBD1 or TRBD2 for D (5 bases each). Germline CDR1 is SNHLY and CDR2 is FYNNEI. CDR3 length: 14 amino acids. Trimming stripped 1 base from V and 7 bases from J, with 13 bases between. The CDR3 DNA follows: TGTGCCAGCAGTGAAGATCAGGGCGGAGGGACCCAGTACTTC. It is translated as CASSEDQGGGTQYF. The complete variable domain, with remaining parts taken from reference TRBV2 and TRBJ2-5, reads EPEVTQTPSHQVTQMGQEVILRCVPISNHLYFYWYRQILGQKVEFLVSFYNNEISEKSEIFDDQFSVERPDGSNFTLKIRSTKLEDSAMYFCASSEDQGGGTQYFGPGTRLLVL.

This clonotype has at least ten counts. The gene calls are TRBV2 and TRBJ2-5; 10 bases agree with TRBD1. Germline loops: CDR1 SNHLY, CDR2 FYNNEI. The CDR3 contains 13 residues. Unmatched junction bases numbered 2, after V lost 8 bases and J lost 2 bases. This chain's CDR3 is CASGDRGQETQYF. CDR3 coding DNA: TGTGCCAGCGGGGACAGGGGTCAAGAGACCCAGTACTTC.

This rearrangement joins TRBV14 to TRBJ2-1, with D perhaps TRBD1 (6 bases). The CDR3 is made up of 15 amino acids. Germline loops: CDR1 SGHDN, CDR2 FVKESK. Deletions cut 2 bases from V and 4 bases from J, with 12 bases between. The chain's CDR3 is CASSQKPDSYNEQFF. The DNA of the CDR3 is TGTGCCAGCAGCCAAAAACCGGACAGTTACAATGAGCAGTTCTTC.

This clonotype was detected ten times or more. For the CDR3, the DNA is TGTGCCAGCAGGAAAGCCGGGACATTTGGCAATCAGCCCCAGCATTTT. The encoded protein is CASRKAGTFGNQPQHF. The genes are TRBV12-3 or TRBV12-4 and TRBJ1-5; TRBD1 is a possible D gene (6 bases). CDR3 length: 16 residues. Trimming took off 6 bases at V and 2 bases at J, with 17 bases between the two ends.

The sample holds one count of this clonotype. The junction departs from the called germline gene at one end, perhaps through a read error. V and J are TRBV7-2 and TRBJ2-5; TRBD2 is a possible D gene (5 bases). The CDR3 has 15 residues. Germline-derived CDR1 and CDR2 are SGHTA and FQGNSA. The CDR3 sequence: CASSQGRRSQEAQYF. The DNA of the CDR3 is TGTGCCAGCAGCCAAGGCCGGAGGAGTCAAGAGGCCCAGTACTTC.

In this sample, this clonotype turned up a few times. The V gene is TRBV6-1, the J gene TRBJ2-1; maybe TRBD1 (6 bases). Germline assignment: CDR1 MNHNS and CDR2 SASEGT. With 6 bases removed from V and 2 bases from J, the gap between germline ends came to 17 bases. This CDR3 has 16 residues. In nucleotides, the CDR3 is TGTGCCAGCAGCCGACAGGACCCTACGCCCTACAATGAGCAGTTCTTC. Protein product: CASSRQDPTPYNEQFF.

CDR3 sequence: CASSAGTAFYEQYF. Written as DNA, the CDR3 is TGTGCCAGTAGTGCCGGGACAGCCTTCTACGAGCAGTACTTC. This rearrangement joins TRBV19 to TRBJ2-7, with 7 positions matching TRBD1. The CDR3 spans 14 residues. Trimming removed 5 bases from V and 3 bases from J; junction bases left unmatched: 7. CDR1 is LNHDA and CDR2 is SQIVND in the germline V gene (reference sequence).

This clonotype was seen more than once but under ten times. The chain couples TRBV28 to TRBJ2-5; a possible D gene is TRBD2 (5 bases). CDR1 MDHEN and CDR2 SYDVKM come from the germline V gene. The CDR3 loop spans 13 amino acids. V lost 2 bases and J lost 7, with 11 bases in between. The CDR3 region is CASSLSGLGTQYF. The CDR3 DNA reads TGTGCCAGCAGTTTAAGCGGCCTAGGGACCCAGTACTTC.

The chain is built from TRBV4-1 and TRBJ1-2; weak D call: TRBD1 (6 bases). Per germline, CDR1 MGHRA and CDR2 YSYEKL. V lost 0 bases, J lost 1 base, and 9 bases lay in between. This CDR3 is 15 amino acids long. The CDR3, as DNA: TGCGCCAGCAGCCAAGATCCAGGGGTTAACTATGGCTACACCTTC. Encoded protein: CASSQDPGVNYGYTF.

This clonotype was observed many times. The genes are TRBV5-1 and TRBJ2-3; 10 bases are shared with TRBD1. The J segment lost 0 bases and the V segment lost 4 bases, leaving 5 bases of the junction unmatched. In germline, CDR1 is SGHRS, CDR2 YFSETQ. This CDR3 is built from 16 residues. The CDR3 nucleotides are TGCGCCAGCAGCCAGCGGACAGGGGGAAGCACAGATACGCAGTATTTT. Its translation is CASSQRTGGSTDTQYF.

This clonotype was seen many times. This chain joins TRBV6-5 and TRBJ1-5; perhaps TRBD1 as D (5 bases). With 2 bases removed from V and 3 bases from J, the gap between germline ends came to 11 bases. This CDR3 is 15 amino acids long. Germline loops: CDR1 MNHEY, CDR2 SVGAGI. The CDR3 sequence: CASSYPGPVNQPQHF. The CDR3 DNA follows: TGTGCCAGCAGTTACCCGGGACCGGTCAATCAGCCCCAGCATTTT.